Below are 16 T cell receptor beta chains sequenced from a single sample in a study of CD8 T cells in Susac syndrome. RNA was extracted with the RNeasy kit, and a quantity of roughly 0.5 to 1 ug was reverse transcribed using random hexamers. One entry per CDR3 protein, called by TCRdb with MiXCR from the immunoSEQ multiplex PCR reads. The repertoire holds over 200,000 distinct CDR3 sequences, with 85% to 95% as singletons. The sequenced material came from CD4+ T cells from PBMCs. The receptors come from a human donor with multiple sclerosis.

The CDR3 coding sequence is TGTGCCAGCAGCCAAGATCAAGGGACCGTTACCTACGAGCAGTACTTC. The encoded protein is CASSQDQGTVTYEQYF. V gene TRBV3-1 combines with J gene TRBJ2-7; TRBD1 or TRBD2 may be the D gene (5 bases each). The V and J ends lost 0 bases and 2 bases respectively, with 14 bases between them. Germline V gene lookup returns CDR1 LGHDT and CDR2 YNNKEL (reference sequence). This CDR3 has 16 residues.

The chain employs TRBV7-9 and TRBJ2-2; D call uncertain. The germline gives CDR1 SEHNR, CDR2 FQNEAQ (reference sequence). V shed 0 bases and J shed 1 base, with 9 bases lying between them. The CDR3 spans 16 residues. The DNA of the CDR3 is TGTGCCAGCAGCTTAGCGAGTGGGCGGAACACCGGGGAGCTGTTTTTT. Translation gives CASSLASGRNTGELFF. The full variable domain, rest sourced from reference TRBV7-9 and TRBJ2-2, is DTGVSQNPRHKITKRGQNVTFRCDPISEHNRLYWYRQTLGQGPEFLTYFQNEAQLEKSRLLSDRFSAERPKGSFSTLEIQRTEQGDSAMYLCASSLASGRNTGELFFGEGSRLTVL.

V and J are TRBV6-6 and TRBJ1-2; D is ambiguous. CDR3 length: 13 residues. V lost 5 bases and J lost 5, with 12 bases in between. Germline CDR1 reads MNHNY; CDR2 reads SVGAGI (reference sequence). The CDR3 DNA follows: TGTGCCAGCAGTCCGATTGAGAATTATGGCTACACCTTC. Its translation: CASSPIENYGYTF.

The CDR3 DNA is TGTGCCAGCAGCCTAGGACTAGCGGGGGCTCTCAGTGAGCAGTTCTTC. This translates into CASSLGLAGALSEQFF. This sequence joins TRBV7-3 and TRBJ2-1, with 13 bases lining up with TRBD2. CDR3 length: 16 residues. V shed 5 bases, J shed 9 bases, and the junction held 10 bases outside the gene matches. Germline CDR1 is SGHTA and CDR2 is FQGTGA. Looking up the rest from reference TRBV7-3 and TRBJ2-1 gives the full variable domain: GAGVSQTPSNKVTEKGKYVELRCDPISGHTALYWYRQSLGQGPEFLIYFQGTGAADDSGLPNDRFFAVRPEGSVSTLKIQRTERGDSAVYLCASSLGLAGALSEQFFGPGTRLTVL.

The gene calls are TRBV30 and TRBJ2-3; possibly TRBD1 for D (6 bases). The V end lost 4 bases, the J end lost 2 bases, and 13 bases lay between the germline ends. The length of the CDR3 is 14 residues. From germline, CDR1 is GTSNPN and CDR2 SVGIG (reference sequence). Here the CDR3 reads CAWTRGTNTDTQYF. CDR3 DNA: TGTGCCTGGACGAGAGGGACAAACACAGATACGCAGTATTTT. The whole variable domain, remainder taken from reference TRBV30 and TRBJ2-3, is SQTIHQWPATLVQPVGSPLSLECTVEGTSNPNLYWYRQAAGRGLQLLFYSVGIGQISSEVPQNLSASRPQDRQFILSSKKLLLSDSGFYLCAWTRGTNTDTQYFGPGTRLTVL.

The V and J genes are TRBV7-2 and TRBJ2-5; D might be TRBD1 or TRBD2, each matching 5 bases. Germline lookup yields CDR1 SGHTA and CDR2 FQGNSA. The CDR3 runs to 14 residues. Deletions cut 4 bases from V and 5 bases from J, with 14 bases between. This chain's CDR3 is CASSSGRWAETQYF. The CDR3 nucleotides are TGTGCCAGCAGCTCGGGACGGTGGGCGGAGACCCAGTACTTC.

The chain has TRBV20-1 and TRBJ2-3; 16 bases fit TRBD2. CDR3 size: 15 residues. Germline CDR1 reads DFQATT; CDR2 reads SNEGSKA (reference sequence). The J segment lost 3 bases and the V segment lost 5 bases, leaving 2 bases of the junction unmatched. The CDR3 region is CSAGTSGGATDTQYF. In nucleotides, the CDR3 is TGCAGTGCTGGGACTAGCGGGGGGGCGACAGATACGCAGTATTTT.

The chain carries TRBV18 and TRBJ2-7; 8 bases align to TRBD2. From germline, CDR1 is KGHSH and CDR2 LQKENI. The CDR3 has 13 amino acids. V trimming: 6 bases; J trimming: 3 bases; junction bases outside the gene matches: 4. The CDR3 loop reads CASSPGGHYEQYV. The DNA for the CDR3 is TGTGCCAGCTCTCCGGGGGGGCACTACGAGCAGTACGTC.

The CDR3 protein is CSVTRATNSHGYTF. The DNA for the CDR3 is TGCAGCGTTACCCGGGCCACAAACTCCCATGGCTACACCTTC. This chain joins TRBV29-1 and TRBJ1-2, with D uncertain. With 5 bases removed from V and 6 bases from J, the gap between germline ends came to 19 bases. Looked up from germline, CDR1 is SQVTM and CDR2 is ANQGSEA. This CDR3 has 14 residues.

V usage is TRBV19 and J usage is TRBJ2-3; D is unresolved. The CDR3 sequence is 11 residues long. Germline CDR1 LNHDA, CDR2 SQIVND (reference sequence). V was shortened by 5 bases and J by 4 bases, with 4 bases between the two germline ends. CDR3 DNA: TGTGCCAGTAGTGGGGCAGATACGCAGTATTTT. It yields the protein CASSGADTQYF.

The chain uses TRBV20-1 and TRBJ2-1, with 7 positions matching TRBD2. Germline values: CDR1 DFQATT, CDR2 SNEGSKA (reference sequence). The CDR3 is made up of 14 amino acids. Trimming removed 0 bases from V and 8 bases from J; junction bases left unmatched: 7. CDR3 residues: CSARDSGRLDEQFF. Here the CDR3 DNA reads TGCAGTGCTAGAGATAGCGGGCGCTTGGATGAGCAGTTCTTC.

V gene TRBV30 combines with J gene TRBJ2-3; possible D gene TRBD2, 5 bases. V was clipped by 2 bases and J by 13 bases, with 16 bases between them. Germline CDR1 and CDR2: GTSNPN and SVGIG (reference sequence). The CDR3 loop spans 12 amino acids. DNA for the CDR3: TGTGCCTGGAGTCAGACGTCCCCCGGGAAGTATTTT. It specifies CAWSQTSPGKYF.

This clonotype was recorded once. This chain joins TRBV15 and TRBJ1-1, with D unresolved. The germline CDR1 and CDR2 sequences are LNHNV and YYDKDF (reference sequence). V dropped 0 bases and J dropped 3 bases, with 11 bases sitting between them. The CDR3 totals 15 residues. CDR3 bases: TGTGCCACCAGCAGAGATCTGGGTTGGGACACTGAAGCTTTCTTT. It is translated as CATSRDLGWDTEAFF.

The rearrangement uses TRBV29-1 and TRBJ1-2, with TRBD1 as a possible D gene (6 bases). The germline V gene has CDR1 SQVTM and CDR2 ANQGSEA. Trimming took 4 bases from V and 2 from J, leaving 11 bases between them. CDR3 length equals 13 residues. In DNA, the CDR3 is TGCAGCGTTGTAGGGGGGCGGAACTATGGCTACACCTTC. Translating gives CSVVGGRNYGYTF.

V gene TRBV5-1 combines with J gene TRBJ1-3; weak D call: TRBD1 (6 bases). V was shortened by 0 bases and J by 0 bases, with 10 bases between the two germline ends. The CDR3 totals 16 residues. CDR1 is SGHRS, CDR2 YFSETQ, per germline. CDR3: CASSLGGPDSGNTIYF. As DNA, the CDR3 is TGCGCCAGCAGCTTGGGGGGGCCTGACTCTGGAAACACCATATATTTT.

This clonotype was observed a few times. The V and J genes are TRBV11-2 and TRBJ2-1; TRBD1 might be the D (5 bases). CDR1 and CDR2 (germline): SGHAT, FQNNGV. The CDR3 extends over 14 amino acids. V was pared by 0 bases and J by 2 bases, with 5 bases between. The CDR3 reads CASSLEGPYNEQFF. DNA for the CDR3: TGTGCCAGCAGCTTAGAGGGGCCCTACAATGAGCAGTTCTTC.